These 25 T cell receptor beta chains came from one sample sequenced in a study of T cell responses to AZD1222 COVID-19 vaccine. Profiled with immunoSEQ multiplex PCR; TCRdb holds only in-frame clones, not every one. The repertoire holds 120,000 or so clones, with over 75% as singletons. The source material was peripheral blood, sampled on day 0 of AZD1222 vaccination. The receptor source for this set is an adult in good health.

This clone has only one observation. V and J are TRBV1 and TRBJ1-2; the listed D gene, TRBD1, was not tested against the DNA. TRBV1 is designated a pseudogene. There are 15 residues in the CDR3. CDR3 DNA sequence: TGCACCAGCAGCCAATTAGACAGGGGGATCTATGGCTACACCTTC. It translates to CTSSQLDRGIYGYTF.

V usage is TRBV4-1 and J usage is TRBJ1-1; 8 bases are a match to TRBD1. CDR3 size: 15 residues. The germline V gene encodes CDR1 MGHRA and CDR2 YSYEKL. V lost 0 bases, J lost 3 bases, and 3 bases stayed unmatched. The CDR3 region is CASSQDQGADTEAFF. The CDR3 region has the DNA TGCGCCAGCAGCCAAGATCAGGGGGCTGACACTGAAGCTTTCTTT.

This rearrangement joins TRBV18 to TRBJ1-3, with a tentative D call TRBD1 (5 bases). The CDR3 has 16 amino acids. Germline loops: CDR1 KGHSH, CDR2 LQKENI. The V gene lost 2 bases and the J gene lost 0 bases, with 11 bases spanning the gap. CDR3 DNA sequence: TGTGCCAGCTCACCAATACTGGGGGTCTCTGGAAACACCATATATTTT. Its translation: CASSPILGVSGNTIYF.

The rearrangement uses TRBV12-3 or TRBV12-4 and TRBJ2-1; unclear D gene. The CDR3 extends over 11 amino acids. V was clipped by 2 bases and J by 6 bases, with 2 bases between them. The CDR3 reads CASSLRNEQFF. DNA for the CDR3: TGTGCCAGCAGTTTACGCAATGAGCAGTTCTTC.

The V call is TRBV28, the J call TRBJ2-1, with TRBD2 identical over 13 bases. Germline trimming cut 5 bases from V and 7 bases from J; bases unmatched to any gene: 8. The germline gives CDR1 MDHEN, CDR2 SYDVKM. This CDR3 has 16 residues. DNA for the CDR3: TGTGCCAGCAGTCCTCCAGGACTAGCGGGAGTGAATGAGCAGTTCTTC. Its translation is CASSPPGLAGVNEQFF. Combining the CDR3 with reference TRBV28 and TRBJ2-1 gives the whole variable domain DVKVTQSSRYLVKRTGEKVFLECVQDMDHENMFWYRQDPGLGLRLIYFSYDVKMKEKGDIPEGYSVSREKKERFSLILESASTNQTSMYLCASSPPGLAGVNEQFFGPGTRLTVL.

V gene TRBV28 combines with J gene TRBJ2-2; D is unclear. Germline V gene sequence: CDR1 MDHEN, CDR2 SYDVKM. Between the trimmed V and J ends, which lost 2 bases and 7 bases, there was a span of 8 bases. The CDR3 runs to 13 residues. The CDR3: CASSLRVGGELFF. CDR3 coding DNA: TGTGCCAGCAGTTTAAGGGTCGGCGGGGAGCTGTTTTTT.

The chain couples TRBV10-3 to TRBJ1-1, with D possibly TRBD1 on 6 matching bases. Germline CDR1 is ENHRY and CDR2 is SYGVKD. V shed 7 bases and J shed 1 base, with 10 bases lying between them. The CDR3 is 13 amino acids. The CDR3 is CAIMSTGNTEAFF. Here the CDR3 DNA reads TGTGCCATCATGTCGACAGGGAACACTGAAGCTTTCTTT.

J is TRBJ2-2 and V is TRBV5-6; 7 bases align to TRBD1. With 3 bases clipped from V and 2 bases from J, the junction kept 7 bases outside the gene matches. Germline CDR1 is SGHDT and CDR2 is YYEEEE. The CDR3 has 16 residues. As DNA, the CDR3 is TGTGCCAGCAGCTCACCGTGGACAGGAAACACCGGGGAGCTGTTTTTT. This encodes CASSSPWTGNTGELFF.

The V and J genes are TRBV6-5 and TRBJ2-1, with 8 bases identical to TRBD1. The length of the CDR3 is 14 residues. The trim removed 10 bases at V and 5 bases at J, leaving 10 bases unmatched. Germline V gene data show CDR1 as MNHEY and CDR2 as SVGAGI. CDR3: CATLPGQVHNEQFF. For the CDR3, the DNA is TGTGCCACCCTACCGGGACAGGTACACAATGAGCAGTTCTTC.

V usage is TRBV6-2 or TRBV6-3 and J usage is TRBJ2-3; 8 nucleotides line up with TRBD1. The CDR3 runs to 17 residues. Per germline, CDR1 MNHEY and CDR2 SVGEGT. The junction had 12 bases not matched to a gene; V was cut back by 2 bases and J by 5 bases. CDR3 nucleotide sequence: TGTGCCAGCAGTTACCTCCCCGACAGGGGAACACGAGATACGCAGTATTTT. Translation gives CASSYLPDRGTRDTQYF.

The rearrangement joins TRBV6-6 to TRBJ1-5; TRBD1 is a possible D gene (6 bases). The CDR3 has 16 residues. From germline, CDR1 is MNHNY and CDR2 SVGAGI (reference sequence). Trimming shortened V by 6 bases and J by 1 base, and 16 bases separated the two germline ends. As DNA, the CDR3 is TGTGCCAGCAGGGCGGGGGCTATTGGCAGCAATCAGCCCCAGCATTTT. Translated: CASRAGAIGSNQPQHF.

The genes are TRBV2 and TRBJ1-5; possibly TRBD1 for D (5 bases). Trimming took off 7 bases at V and 4 bases at J, with 11 bases between the two ends. Germline CDR1 and CDR2: SNHLY and FYNNEI. The CDR3 consists of 13 residues. CDR3 sequence (DNA): TGTGCCAGCATAGCAGGGCCAAATCAGCCCCAGCATTTT. It codes for CASIAGPNQPQHF.

The chain has TRBV9 and TRBJ1-1; TRBD1 is a possible D gene (5 bases). Trimming took 3 bases from V and 1 from J, leaving 19 bases between them. The germline V gene encodes CDR1 SGDLS and CDR2 YYNGEE. The CDR3 runs 17 residues. In nucleotides, the CDR3 is TGTGCCAGCAGCGCAGTTGCACGGGGGAAGGAGAACACTGAAGCTTTCTTT. Translated, it gives CASSAVARGKENTEAFF.

This clone was recorded a few times. The chain links TRBV29-1 to TRBJ2-2, with D possibly TRBD2 on 5 matching bases. This CDR3 has 12 residues. Trimming cost V 5 bases and J 3 bases, with 7 bases left between them. The V gene's germline CDR1 is SQVTM and CDR2 ANQGSEA. CDR3 DNA sequence: TGCAGCGTTTGGACTTACACCGGGGAGCTGTTTTTT. Translation: CSVWTYTGELFF.

The V and J genes are TRBV7-9 and TRBJ1-5, with D uncertain. This CDR3 contains 12 residues. Germline V gene lookup returns CDR1 SEHNR and CDR2 FQNEAQ (reference sequence). Deletions cut 3 bases from V and 7 bases from J, with 7 bases between. The DNA for the CDR3 is TGTGCCAGCAGCTTCTCCGACCAGCCCCAGCATTTT. Residues: CASSFSDQPQHF.

The chain has TRBV28 and TRBJ2-2; 8 positions agree with TRBD2. The J segment lost 5 bases and the V segment lost 4 bases, leaving 6 bases of the junction unmatched. The CDR3 is 15 amino acids. The V gene's germline CDR1 is MDHEN and CDR2 SYDVKM. The CDR3 sequence is CASSSPGGRTGELFF. Written as DNA, the CDR3 is TGTGCCAGCAGTTCACCGGGGGGGCGGACCGGGGAGCTGTTTTTT.

This chain uses TRBV5-1 with TRBJ1-2; 7 nucleotides match TRBD1. The length of the CDR3 is 16 residues. The J segment lost 0 bases and the V segment lost 0 bases, leaving 5 bases of the junction unmatched. Looked up from germline, CDR1 is SGHRS and CDR2 is YFSETQ. CDR3 bases: TGCGCCAGCAGCTTGGCCTTAGGGACAGCTAACTATGGCTACACCTTC. Translated: CASSLALGTANYGYTF.

V gene TRBV5-1 combines with J gene TRBJ2-3; 7 nucleotides agree with TRBD1. Germline-derived CDR1 and CDR2 are SGHRS and YFSETQ. The junction had 5 bases not matched to a gene; V was cut back by 5 bases and J by 5 bases. The CDR3 spans 13 residues. DNA for the CDR3: TGCGCCAGCAGTCAGGGGGTCGGAGATACGCAGTATTTT. Protein sequence: CASSQGVGDTQYF.

The rearrangement links TRBV7-9 to TRBJ1-2, with D perhaps matching TRBD1 (5 bases). Germline V gives CDR1 SEHNR, CDR2 FQNEAQ (reference sequence). The V and J ends lost 5 bases and 3 bases respectively, with 19 bases between them. This CDR3 comprises 16 residues. The CDR3 spells CASSRALARADYGYTF. Written as DNA, the CDR3 is TGTGCCAGCAGCCGTGCACTGGCCAGGGCAGACTATGGCTACACCTTC.

The J gene is TRBJ1-1, the V gene TRBV29-1; D possibly corresponds to TRBD1 (6 bases). The germline V gene has CDR1 SQVTM and CDR2 ANQGSEA. The CDR3 spans 13 residues. Trimming took 7 bases from V and 4 from J, leaving 16 bases between them. The CDR3 coding sequence is TGCAGCGGGAAAGAAGGGGGGACCACTGAAGCTTTCTTT. Protein: CSGKEGGTTEAFF.

The gene calls are TRBV7-2 and TRBJ1-4; 8 nucleotides align to TRBD1. Germline V gives CDR1 SGHTA, CDR2 FQGNSA. Trimming took 2 bases from V and 7 from J; bases not matched to a gene: 6. This CDR3 has 15 amino acids. In nucleotides, the CDR3 is TGTGCCAGCAGCTTACAGGGGGCGTCGGGTGAAAAACTGTTTTTT. Residues: CASSLQGASGEKLFF.

The chain combines TRBV10-3 with TRBJ1-1; D possibly corresponds to TRBD1 (5 bases). V was cut by 0 bases and J by 1 base, with 9 bases left in between. Per germline, CDR1 ENHRY and CDR2 SYGVKD. The CDR3 is 15 residues long. The CDR3 DNA reads as TGTGCCATCAGTGAGTCGGGACGGCCGAACACTGAAGCTTTCTTT. Its translation is CAISESGRPNTEAFF.

This clone came up once. The chain recombines TRBV6-5 with TRBJ1-1, with a tentative D call TRBD1 (5 bases). V was trimmed by 6 bases and J by 3 bases, leaving 14 bases between them. From germline, CDR1 is MNHEY and CDR2 SVGAGI. CDR3 size: 14 residues. CDR3 region: CASSRGVGYTEAFF. The DNA of the CDR3 is TGTGCCAGCAGCCGAGGGGTGGGGTACACTGAAGCTTTCTTT.

V and J are TRBV20-1 and TRBJ2-5; D could derive from TRBD1 or TRBD2 (5 bases each). Germline lookup yields CDR1 DFQATT and CDR2 SNEGSKA (reference sequence). The CDR3 contains 14 residues. V dropped 3 bases and J dropped 5 bases, with 16 bases sitting between them. CDR3 bases: TGCAGTGCTAGTCTAGCAGGGCCTCGGGAGACCCAGTACTTC. This codes for CSASLAGPRETQYF.

The chain uses TRBV28 and TRBJ2-7, with D uncertain. Looked up from germline, CDR1 is MDHEN and CDR2 is SYDVKM. Trimming pared 1 base from V and 1 base from J, leaving 14 bases between. The CDR3 loop spans 16 amino acids. This chain's CDR3 is CASSLYRRIKSYEQYF. Here the CDR3 DNA reads TGTGCCAGCAGTTTATATAGACGGATTAAGTCCTACGAGCAGTACTTC.